This TCR beta chain was identified during a study of somatic mutations in cytotoxic T cells in rheumatoid arthritis. Repertoires were generated with immunoSEQ multiplex PCR, while TCRdb's copy carries only in-frame clones and drops some. The table has 20,000 to 25,000 clones, approximately 81% seen once; the top ten hold approximately 4%. Germline CDR1 and CDR2: LGHNA and YNFKEQ. Trimming cost V 2 bases and J 2 bases; bases outside gene matches: 8. This CDR3 contains 17 residues. Sequencing was carried out using CD8+ T cells sorted from blood. The TCR sequence derives from an adult with rheumatoid arthritis. This sequence joins TRBV4-2 and TRBJ2-2; 7 positions agree with TRBD1. DNA for the CDR3: TGTGCCAGCAGCCAACCCCTGGGACAGCTTAACACCGGGGAGCTGTTTTTT. Translated: CASSQPLGQLNTGELFF.